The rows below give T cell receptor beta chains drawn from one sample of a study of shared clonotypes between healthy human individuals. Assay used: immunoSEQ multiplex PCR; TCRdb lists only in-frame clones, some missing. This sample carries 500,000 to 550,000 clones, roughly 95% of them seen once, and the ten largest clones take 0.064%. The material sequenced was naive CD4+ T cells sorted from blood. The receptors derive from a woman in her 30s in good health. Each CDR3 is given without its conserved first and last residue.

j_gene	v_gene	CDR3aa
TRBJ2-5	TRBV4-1	ASSPGGREETQY
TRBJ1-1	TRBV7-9	ASSPDRGAEAF
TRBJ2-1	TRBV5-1	ASSLALQGSLNEQF
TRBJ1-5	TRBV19	ASSRRKTGGDSTGQPQH
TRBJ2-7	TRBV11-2	ASTGAREQY
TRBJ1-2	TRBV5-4	ASSLWTVGYGYT
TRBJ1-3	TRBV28	ASSFGNILGGNTIY
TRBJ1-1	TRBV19	ASTSNRNTEAF
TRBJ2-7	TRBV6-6	ASSYETTLMDEQY
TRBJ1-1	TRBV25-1	ASGQAMNTEAF
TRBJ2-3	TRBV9	ASSLSGVSTDTQY
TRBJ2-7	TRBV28	ASSPGRAGAYEQY
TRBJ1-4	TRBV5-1	ASSLASGGNEKLF
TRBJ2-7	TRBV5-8	ASSFQNEQY
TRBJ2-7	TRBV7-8	ASSSPGTGAYEQY
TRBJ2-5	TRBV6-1	ASSGITAPQETQY
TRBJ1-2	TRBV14	ASTISGARLTYGYT
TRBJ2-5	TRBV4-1	ASSRDWTSGRRETQY
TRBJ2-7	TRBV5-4	ASSLGWGQAYEQY
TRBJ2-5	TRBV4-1	ASSQTGTQETQY
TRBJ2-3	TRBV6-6	ASSYSGGDTQY
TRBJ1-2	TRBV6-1	ASAGGPTGEIYT
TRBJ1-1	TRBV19	ASSIWAEAF
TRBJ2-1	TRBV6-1	ASISGSSYNEQF